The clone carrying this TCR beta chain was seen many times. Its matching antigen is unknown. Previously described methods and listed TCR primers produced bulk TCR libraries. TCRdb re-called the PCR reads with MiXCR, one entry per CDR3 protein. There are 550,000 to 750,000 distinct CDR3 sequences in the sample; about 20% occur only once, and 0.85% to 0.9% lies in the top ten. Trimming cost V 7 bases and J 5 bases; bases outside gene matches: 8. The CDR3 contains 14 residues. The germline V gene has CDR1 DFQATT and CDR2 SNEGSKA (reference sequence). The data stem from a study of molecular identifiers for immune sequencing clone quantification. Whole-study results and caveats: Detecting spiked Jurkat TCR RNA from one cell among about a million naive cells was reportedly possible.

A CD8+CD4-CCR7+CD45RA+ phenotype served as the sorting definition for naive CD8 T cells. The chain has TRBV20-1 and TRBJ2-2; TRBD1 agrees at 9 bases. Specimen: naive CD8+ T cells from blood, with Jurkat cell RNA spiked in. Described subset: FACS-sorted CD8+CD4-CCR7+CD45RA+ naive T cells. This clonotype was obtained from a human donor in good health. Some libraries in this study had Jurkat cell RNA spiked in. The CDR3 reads CSVAGTGRTGELFF. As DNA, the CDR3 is TGCAGTGTCGCCGGGACAGGGCGAACCGGGGAGCTGTTTTTT.